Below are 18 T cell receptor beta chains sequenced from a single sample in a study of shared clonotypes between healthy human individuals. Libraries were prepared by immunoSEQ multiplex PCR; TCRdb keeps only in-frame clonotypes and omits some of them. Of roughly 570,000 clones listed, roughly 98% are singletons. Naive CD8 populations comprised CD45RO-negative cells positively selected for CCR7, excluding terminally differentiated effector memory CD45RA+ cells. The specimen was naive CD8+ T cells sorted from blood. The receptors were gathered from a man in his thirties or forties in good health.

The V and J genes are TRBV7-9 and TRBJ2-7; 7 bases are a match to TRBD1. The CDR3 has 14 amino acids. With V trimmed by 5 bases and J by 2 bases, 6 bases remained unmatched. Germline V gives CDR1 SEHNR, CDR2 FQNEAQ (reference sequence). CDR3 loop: CASSVGDRPYEQYF. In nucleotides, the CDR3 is TGTGCCAGCAGCGTAGGGGACAGACCCTACGAGCAGTACTTC.

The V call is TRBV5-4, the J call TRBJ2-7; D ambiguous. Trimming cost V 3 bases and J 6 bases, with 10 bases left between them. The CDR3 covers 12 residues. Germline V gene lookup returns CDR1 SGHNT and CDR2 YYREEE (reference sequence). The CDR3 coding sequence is TGTGCCAGCAGCTCGTGGGATTTCGAGCAGTACTTC. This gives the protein CASSSWDFEQYF.

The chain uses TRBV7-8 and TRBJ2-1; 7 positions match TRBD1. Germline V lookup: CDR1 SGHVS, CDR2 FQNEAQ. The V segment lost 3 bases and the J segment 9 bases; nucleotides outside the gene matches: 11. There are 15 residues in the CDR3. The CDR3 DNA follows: TGTGCCAGCAGCTTCGGGACAGCTCCCCTGGGTGAGCAGTTCTTC. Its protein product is CASSFGTAPLGEQFF.

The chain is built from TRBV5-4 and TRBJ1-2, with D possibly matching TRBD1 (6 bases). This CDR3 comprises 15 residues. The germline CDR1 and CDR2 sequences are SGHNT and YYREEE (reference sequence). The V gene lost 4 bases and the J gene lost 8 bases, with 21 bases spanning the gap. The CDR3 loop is CASSVEPGQPEGYTF. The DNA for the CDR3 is TGTGCCAGCAGCGTGGAGCCCGGACAGCCTGAAGGCTACACCTTC. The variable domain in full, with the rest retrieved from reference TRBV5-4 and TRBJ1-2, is ETGVTQSPTHLIKTRGQQVTLRCSSQSGHNTVSWYQQALGQGPQFIFQYYREEENGRGNFPPRFSGLQFPNYSSELNVNALELDDSALYLCASSVEPGQPEGYTFGSGTRLTVV.

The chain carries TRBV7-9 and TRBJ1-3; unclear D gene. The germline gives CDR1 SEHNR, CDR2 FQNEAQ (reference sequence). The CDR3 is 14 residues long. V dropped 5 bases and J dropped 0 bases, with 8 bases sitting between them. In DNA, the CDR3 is TGTGCCAGCAGCGGGGTAACCTCTGGAAACACCATATATTTT. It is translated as CASSGVTSGNTIYF.

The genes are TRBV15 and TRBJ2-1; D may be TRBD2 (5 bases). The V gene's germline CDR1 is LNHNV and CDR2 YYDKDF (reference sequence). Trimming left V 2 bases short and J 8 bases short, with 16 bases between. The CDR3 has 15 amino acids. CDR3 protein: CATSRKSGTLDEQFF. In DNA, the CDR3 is TGTGCCACCAGCAGAAAAAGCGGAACCTTGGATGAGCAGTTCTTC. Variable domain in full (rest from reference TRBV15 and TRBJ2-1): DAMVIQNPRYQVTQFGKPVTLSCSQTLNHNVMYWYQQKSSQAPKLLFHYYDKDFNNEADTPDNFQSRRPNTSFCFLDIRSPGLGDTAMYLCATSRKSGTLDEQFFGPGTRLTVL.

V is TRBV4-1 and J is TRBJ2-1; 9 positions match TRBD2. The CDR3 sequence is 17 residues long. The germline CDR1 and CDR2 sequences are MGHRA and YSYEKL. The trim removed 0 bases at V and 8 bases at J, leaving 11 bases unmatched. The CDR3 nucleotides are TGCGCCAGCAGCCAAGAGTGGGGACTAGCAGGGGGTTATGAGCAGTTCTTC. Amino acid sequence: CASSQEWGLAGGYEQFF.

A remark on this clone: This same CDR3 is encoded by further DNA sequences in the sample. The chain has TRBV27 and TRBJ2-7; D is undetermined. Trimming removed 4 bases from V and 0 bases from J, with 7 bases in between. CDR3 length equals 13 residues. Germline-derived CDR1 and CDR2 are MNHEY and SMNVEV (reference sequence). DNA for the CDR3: TGTGCCAGCAGTTATCGGTCCTCCTACGAGCAGTACTTC. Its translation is CASSYRSSYEQYF.

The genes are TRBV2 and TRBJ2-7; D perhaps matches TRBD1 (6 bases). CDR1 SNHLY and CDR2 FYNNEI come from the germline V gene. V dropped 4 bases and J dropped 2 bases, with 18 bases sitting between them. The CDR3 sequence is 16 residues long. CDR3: CASSGLVDRATYEQYF. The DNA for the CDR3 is TGTGCCAGCAGTGGTCTGGTGGACAGAGCAACCTACGAGCAGTACTTC.

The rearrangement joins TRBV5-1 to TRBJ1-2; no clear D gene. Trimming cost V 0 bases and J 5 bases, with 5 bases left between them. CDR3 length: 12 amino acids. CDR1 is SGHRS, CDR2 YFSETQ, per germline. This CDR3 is CASSLAGYGYTF. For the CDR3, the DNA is TGCGCCAGCAGCTTGGCGGGTTATGGCTACACCTTC.

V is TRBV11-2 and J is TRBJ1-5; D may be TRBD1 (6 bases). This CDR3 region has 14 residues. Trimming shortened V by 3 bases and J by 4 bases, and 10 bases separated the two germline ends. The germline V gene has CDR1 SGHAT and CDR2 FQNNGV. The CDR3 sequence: CASSLGRGNQPQHF. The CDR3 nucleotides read TGTGCCAGCAGCTTGGGCAGGGGAAATCAGCCCCAGCATTTT. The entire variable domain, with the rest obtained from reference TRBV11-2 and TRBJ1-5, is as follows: EAGVAQSPRYKIIEKRQSVAFWCNPISGHATLYWYQQILGQGPKLLIQFQNNGVVDDSQLPKDRFSAERLKGVDSTLKIQPAKLEDSAVYLCASSLGRGNQPQHFGDGTRLSIL.

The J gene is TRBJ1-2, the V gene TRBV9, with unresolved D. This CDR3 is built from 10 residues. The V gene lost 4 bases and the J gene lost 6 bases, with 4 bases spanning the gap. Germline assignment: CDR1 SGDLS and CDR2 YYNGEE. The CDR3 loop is CASSLNGYTF. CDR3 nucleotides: TGTGCCAGCAGCCTTAATGGCTACACCTTC.

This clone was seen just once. The CDR3 region is CASSPPGQGPDTQYF. For the CDR3, the DNA is TGTGCCAGCAGCCCCCCCGGACAGGGTCCAGATACGCAGTATTTT. V and J are TRBV9 and TRBJ2-3; 8 bases line up with TRBD1. Losses at the gene ends were 4 bases for V and 4 bases for J; bases not matched to a gene: 8. This CDR3 comprises 15 residues. Per the germline V gene, CDR1 is SGDLS and CDR2 is YYNGEE.

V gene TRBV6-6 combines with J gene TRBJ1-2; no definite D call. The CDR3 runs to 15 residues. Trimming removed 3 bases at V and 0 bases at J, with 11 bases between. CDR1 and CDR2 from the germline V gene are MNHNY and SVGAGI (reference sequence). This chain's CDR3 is CASSYSPSTNYGYTF. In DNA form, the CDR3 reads TGTGCCAGCAGTTATTCACCAAGCACTAACTATGGCTACACCTTC.

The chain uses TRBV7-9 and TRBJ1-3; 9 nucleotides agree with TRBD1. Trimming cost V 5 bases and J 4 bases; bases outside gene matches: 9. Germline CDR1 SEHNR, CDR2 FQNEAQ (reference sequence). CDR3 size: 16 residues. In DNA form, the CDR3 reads TGTGCCAGCAGCCCTTACAGGGGGCAAGGCGGAAACACCATATATTTT. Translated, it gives CASSPYRGQGGNTIYF.

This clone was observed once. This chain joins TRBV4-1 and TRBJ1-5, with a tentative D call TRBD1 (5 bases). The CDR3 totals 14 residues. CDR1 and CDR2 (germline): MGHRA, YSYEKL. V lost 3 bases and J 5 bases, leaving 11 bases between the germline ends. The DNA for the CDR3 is TGCGCCAGCAGCCAGCTGGGGGGGGATCAGCCCCAGCATTTT. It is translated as CASSQLGGDQPQHF.

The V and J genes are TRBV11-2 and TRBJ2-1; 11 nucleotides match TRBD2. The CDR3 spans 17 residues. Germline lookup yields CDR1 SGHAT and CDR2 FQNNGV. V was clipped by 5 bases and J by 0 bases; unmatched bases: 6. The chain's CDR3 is CASSQTSGGSSYNEQFF. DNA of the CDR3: TGTGCCAGCAGCCAAACTAGCGGGGGAAGCTCCTACAATGAGCAGTTCTTC.

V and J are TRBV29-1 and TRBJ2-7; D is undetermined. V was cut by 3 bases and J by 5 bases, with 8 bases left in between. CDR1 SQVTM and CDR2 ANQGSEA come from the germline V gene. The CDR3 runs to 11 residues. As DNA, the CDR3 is TGCAGCGTTGAGCTCGCCCACGAGCAGTACTTC. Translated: CSVELAHEQYF.